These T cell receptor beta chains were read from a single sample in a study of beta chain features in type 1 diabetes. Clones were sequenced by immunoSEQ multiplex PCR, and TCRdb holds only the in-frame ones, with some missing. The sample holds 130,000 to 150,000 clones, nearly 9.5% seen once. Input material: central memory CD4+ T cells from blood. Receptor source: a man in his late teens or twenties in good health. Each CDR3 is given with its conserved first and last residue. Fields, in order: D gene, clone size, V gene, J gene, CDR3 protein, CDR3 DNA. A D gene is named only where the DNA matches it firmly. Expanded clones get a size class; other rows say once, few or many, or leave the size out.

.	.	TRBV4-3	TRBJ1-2	CASSQESGANGYTF	TGCGCCAGCAGCCAAGAGTCAGGGGCGAATGGCTACACCTTC
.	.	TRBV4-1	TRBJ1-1	CASSQDLGDTEAFF	TGCGCCAGCAGCCAGGATCTCGGGGACACTGAAGCTTTCTTT
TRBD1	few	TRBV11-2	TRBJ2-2	CASRQGWTGELFF	TGTGCCAGTAGACAGGGTTGGACCGGGGAGCTGTTTTTT
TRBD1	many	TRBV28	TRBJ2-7	CASRLQGYEQYF	TGTGCCAGCAGGTTACAGGGGTACGAGCAGTACTTC
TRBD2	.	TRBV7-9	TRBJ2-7	CASSLSGTSIEQYF	TGTGCCAGCAGCTTAAGCGGGACTAGCATCGAGCAGTACTTC
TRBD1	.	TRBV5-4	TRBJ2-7	CASSRDRQYEQYF	TGTGCCAGCAGCCGGGACAGACAATACGAGCAGTACTTC
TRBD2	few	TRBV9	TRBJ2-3	CASSLSSGFNTDTQYF	TGTGCCAGCAGCCTCTCTAGCGGGTTTAACACAGATACGCAGTATTTT
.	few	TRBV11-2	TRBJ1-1	CASSLEAGEAFF	TGTGCCAGCAGCTTAGAGGCAGGAGAAGCTTTCTTT
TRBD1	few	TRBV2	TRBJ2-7	CASIRTPGGSYEQYF	TGTGCCAGCATCAGAACTCCAGGGGGCTCCTACGAGCAGTACTTC
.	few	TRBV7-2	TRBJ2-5	CASSADSETQYF	TGTGCCAGCAGCGCCGACAGTGAGACCCAGTACTTC
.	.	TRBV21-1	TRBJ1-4	CASSKDRDSEKLFF	TGTGCCAGCAGCAAAGACCGGGACAGCGAAAAACTGTTTTTT
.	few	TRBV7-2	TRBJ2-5	CASSRGETQYF	TGTGCCAGCAGCCGGGGGGAGACCCAGTACTTC
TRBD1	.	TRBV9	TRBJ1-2	CASSPRQGFDYGYTF	TGTGCCAGCAGCCCTAGACAGGGTTTCGACTATGGCTACACCTTC
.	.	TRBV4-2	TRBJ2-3	CASSQGVTGSTDTQYF	TGTGCCAGCAGCCAAGGTGTTACCGGTAGCACAGATACGCAGTATTTT
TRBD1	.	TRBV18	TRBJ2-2	CASSPLRGQATTNTGELFF	TGTGCCAGCTCACCCCTGCGGGGACAGGCCACTACGAACACCGGGGAGCTGTTTTTT
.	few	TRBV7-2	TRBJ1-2	CASSPLGRGYTF	TGTGCCAGCAGCCCACTAGGTCGTGGCTACACCTTC
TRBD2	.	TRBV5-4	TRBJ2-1	CATLEGLAGGREQFF	TGTGCCACCCTAGAAGGACTAGCGGGGGGTCGGGAGCAGTTCTTC
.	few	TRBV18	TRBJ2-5	CASSPMNREGEETQYF	TGTGCCAGCTCACCAATGAACAGGGAGGGGGAAGAGACCCAGTACTTC
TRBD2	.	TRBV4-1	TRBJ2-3	CASSQGAGALTDTQYF	TGCGCCAGCAGCCAGGGAGCGGGGGCCCTCACAGATACGCAGTATTTT
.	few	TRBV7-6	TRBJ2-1	CASRLEAGSSYNEQFF	TGTGCCAGCAGATTAGAGGCGGGGAGCTCCTACAATGAGCAGTTCTTC
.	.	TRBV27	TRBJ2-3	CASYSPGLAPSTDTQYF	TGTGCCAGCTATTCACCTGGGCTAGCGCCTAGCACAGATACGCAGTATTTT
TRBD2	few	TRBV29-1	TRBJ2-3	CSAERPSGGTDTQYF	TGCAGCGCCGAAAGGCCCAGCGGGGGTACAGATACGCAGTATTTT
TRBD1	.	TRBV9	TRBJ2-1	CASSGQGAEVNEQFF	TGTGCCAGCAGCGGACAGGGGGCGGAGGTTAATGAGCAGTTCTTC
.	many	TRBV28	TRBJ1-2	CASSFGGSGYTF	TGTGCCAGCAGTTTTGGTGGGAGTGGCTACACCTTC
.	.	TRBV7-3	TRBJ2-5	CASSPASGTQYF	TGTGCCAGCAGCCCCGCCAGCGGGACCCAGTACTTC
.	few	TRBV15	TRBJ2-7	CATSREGLYEQYF	TGTGCCACCAGCAGAGAGGGCCTATACGAGCAGTACTTC
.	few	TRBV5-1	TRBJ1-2	CASSLVRTDFDGYTF	TGCGCCAGCAGCCTGGTCCGGACAGACTTCGATGGCTACACCTTC
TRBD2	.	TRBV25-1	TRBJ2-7	CASSDPSGGTSYEQYF	TGTGCCAGCAGTGATCCTAGCGGGGGGACCTCCTACGAGCAGTACTTC
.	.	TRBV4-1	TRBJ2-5	CASSQVRQEQYF	TGCGCCAGCAGCCAAGTCAGACAGGAGCAGTACTTC
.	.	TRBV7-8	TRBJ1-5	CASSNQGSSNQPQHF	TGTGCCAGCAGCAACCAGGGGAGTAGCAATCAGCCCCAGCATTTT
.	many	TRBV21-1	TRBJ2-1	CASPHNEQFF	TGTGCCAGCCCTCACAATGAGCAGTTCTTC
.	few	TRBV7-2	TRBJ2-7	CASSLLPLHTYEQYF	TGTGCCAGCAGCTTACTACCTCTTCATACCTACGAGCAGTACTTC
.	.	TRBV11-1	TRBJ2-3	CASSLFSPDTQYF	TGTGCCAGCAGCTTATTCTCTCCGGATACGCAGTATTTT
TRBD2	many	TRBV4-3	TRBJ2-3	CASSQGNGGGGTDTQYF	TGCGCCAGCAGCCAAGGGAATGGGGGAGGGGGCACAGATACGCAGTATTTT
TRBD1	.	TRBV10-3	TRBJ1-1	CAISGQGDEAFF	TGTGCCATCAGCGGACAGGGAGATGAAGCTTTCTTT
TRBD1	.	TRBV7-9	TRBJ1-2	CASSPGQGGGYGYTF	TGTGCCAGCAGCCCAGGACAGGGAGGGGGCTATGGCTACACCTTC
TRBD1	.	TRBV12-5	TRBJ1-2	CASGLGGSSGYTF	TGTGCTAGTGGTTTAGGGGGCTCGAGCGGCTACACCTTC
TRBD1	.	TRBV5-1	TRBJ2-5	CASSWGQGAGETQYF	TGCGCCAGCAGCTGGGGACAGGGGGCGGGAGAGACCCAGTACTTC
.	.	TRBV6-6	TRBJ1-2	CASSYSQLANYGYTF	TGTGCCAGCAGTTACTCCCAATTAGCTAACTATGGCTACACCTTC
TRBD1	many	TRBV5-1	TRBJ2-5	CASSRQGEETQYF	TGCGCCAGCAGCCGACAGGGGGAGGAGACCCAGTACTTC
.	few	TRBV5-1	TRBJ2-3	CASSTGGPRSDTQYF	TGCGCCAGCAGCACGGGCGGGCCCCGCTCGGATACGCAGTATTTT
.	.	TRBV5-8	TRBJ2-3	CASSLVLGRDTQYF	TGTGCCAGCAGCTTGGTCCTAGGTAGGGATACGCAGTATTTT
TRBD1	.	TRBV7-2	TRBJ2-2	CASRKTGGSTGELFF	TGTGCCAGCAGGAAGACAGGGGGTAGCACCGGGGAGCTGTTTTTT
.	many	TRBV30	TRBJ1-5	CAWSGGSNQPQHF	TGTGCCTGGAGTGGTGGCAGCAATCAGCCCCAGCATTTT
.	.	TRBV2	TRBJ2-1	CASSLASTSYNEQFF	TGTGCCAGCAGTTTAGCCAGTACCTCCTACAATGAGCAGTTCTTC
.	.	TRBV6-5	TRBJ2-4	CASSYSAARGKNIQYF	TGTGCCAGCAGTTACTCGGCGGCCAGGGGCAAAAACATTCAGTACTTC
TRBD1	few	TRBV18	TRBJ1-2	CASSSRDSINYGYTF	TGTGCCAGCTCATCTCGGGACAGCATTAACTATGGCTACACCTTC
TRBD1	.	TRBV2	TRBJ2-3	CASSAGTGATDTQYF	TGTGCCAGCAGTGCCGGGACAGGAGCCACAGATACGCAGTATTTT
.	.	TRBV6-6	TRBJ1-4	CASSPLGGGEEKLFF	TGTGCCAGCAGCCCCTTGGGAGGGGGGGAGGAAAAACTGTTTTTT
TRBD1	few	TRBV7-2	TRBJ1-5	CASSFLGTGVNQPQHF	TGTGCCAGCAGCTTTCTCGGGACAGGGGTAAATCAGCCCCAGCATTTT
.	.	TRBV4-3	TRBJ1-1	CASSHPVRDTEAFF	TGCGCCAGCAGCCACCCCGTCAGGGACACTGAAGCTTTCTTT
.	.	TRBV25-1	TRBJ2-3	CASRSQGSDTQYF	TGTGCCAGCAGGAGCCAGGGCTCAGATACGCAGTATTTT
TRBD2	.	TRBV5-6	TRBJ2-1	CASSLRRGVIYNEQFF	TGTGCCAGCAGCTTGCGGCGGGGGGTGATCTACAATGAGCAGTTCTTC
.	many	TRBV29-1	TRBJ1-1	CSVDKQLNTEAFF	TGCAGCGTTGATAAACAGCTGAACACTGAAGCTTTCTTT